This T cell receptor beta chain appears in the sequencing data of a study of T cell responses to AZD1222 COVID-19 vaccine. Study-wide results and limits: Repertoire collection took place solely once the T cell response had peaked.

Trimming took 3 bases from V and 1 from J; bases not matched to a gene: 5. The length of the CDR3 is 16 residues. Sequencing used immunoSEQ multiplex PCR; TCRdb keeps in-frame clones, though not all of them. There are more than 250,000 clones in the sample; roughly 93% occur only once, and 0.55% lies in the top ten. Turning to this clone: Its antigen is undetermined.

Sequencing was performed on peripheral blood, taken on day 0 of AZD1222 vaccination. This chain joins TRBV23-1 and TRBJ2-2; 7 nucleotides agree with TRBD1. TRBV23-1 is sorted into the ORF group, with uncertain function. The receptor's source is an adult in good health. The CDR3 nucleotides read TGCGCCAGCAGTCATGAAGACAGGGTGAACACCGGGGAGCTGTTTTTT. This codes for CASSHEDRVNTGELFF.